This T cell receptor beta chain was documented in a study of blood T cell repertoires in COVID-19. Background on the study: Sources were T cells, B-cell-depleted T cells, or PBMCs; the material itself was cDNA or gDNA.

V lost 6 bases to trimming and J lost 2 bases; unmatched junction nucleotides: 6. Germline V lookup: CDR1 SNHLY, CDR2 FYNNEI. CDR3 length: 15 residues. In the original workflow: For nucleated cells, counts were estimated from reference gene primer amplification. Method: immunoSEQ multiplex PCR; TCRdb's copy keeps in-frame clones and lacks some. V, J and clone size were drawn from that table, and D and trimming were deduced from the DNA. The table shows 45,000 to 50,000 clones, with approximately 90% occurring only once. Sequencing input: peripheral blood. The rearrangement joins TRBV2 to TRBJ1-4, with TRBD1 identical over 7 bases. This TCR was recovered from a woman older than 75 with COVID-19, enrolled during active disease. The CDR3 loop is CASRGQASTNEKLFF. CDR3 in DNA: TGTGCCAGCAGAGGACAGGCCTCGACTAATGAAAAACTGTTTTTT.